These 31 T cell receptor beta chains originate from one sample sequenced in a study of control samples from healthy donors and cancer patients. Profiling relied on immunoSEQ multiplex PCR, and the TCRdb table lists in-frame clones only, not all of them. The sample lists 35,000 to 55,000 clones, approximately 90% seen once, with about a fifth in the top ten. Input material: PBMCs. The receptors come from a woman between 40 and 50 years old with head and neck cancer.

V is TRBV24-1 and J is TRBJ1-2, with D hard to call. The CDR3 is made up of 12 amino acids. Germline V CDR1 and CDR2: KGHDR, SFDVKD. V was clipped by 2 bases and J by 14 bases, with 14 bases between them. CDR3 residues: CATSDSDRPLTF. CDR3 coding DNA: TGTGCCACCAGTGATTCAGATCGTCCACTGACCTTC.

The chain joins TRBV2 to TRBJ2-7; 12 bases line up with TRBD2. This CDR3 spans 16 amino acids. V shed 5 bases, J shed 5 bases, and the junction held 10 bases outside the gene matches. The germline V gene has CDR1 SNHLY and CDR2 FYNNEI. CDR3 coding DNA: TGTGCCAGCAGTTTCCCTAGCGGGGGGGCCGAAGACGAGCAGTACTTC. It encodes CASSFPSGGAEDEQYF.

The chain combines TRBV5-1 with TRBJ2-1, with 8 bases identical to TRBD1. V lost 4 bases and J lost 9; bases outside the gene matches: 12. The CDR3 has 15 residues. The V gene's germline CDR1 is SGHRS and CDR2 YFSETQ. The CDR3 spells CASSGGTGARGEQFF. The CDR3 bases are TGCGCCAGCAGCGGCGGGACAGGTGCTAGGGGTGAGCAGTTCTTC.

This sequence joins TRBV4-2 and TRBJ2-1; TRBD1 matches at 7 bases. The germline V gene has CDR1 LGHNA and CDR2 YNFKEQ. V trimming: 8 bases; J trimming: 2 bases; junction bases outside the gene matches: 9. The CDR3 has 15 residues. The CDR3 DNA follows: TGTGCCAGCGAATCTAGCAGGGGGACCTACAATGAGCAGTTCTTC. Its protein product is CASESSRGTYNEQFF.

This clone was recorded only once. This chain links TRBV12-3 or TRBV12-4 with TRBJ2-1, with D perhaps matching TRBD1 (5 bases). CDR3 length equals 12 residues. V gave up 5 bases and J gave up 5 bases, with 7 bases separating them. This chain's CDR3 is CASSRQNNEQFF. The DNA for the CDR3 is TGTGCCAGCAGTCGACAGAACAATGAGCAGTTCTTC.

In its sample, this clone was seen once. V usage is TRBV9 and J usage is TRBJ2-7, with 9 nucleotides matching TRBD1. V shed 1 base and J 4 bases; nucleotides not matched to a gene: 6. This CDR3 region has 15 residues. Germline V gives CDR1 SGDLS, CDR2 YYNGEE. The CDR3 reads CASSVRQGGEYEQYF. As DNA, the CDR3 is TGTGCCAGCAGCGTACGACAGGGGGGTGAGTACGAGCAGTACTTC.

This sequence joins TRBV9 and TRBJ1-2; TRBD1 agrees at 8 bases. With 6 bases clipped from V and 1 base from J, the junction kept 5 bases outside the gene matches. CDR1 and CDR2 from the germline V gene are SGDLS and YYNGEE. CDR3 length: 14 amino acids. CDR3 DNA sequence: TGTGCCAGCACCTGGACAGGGAGTAACTATGGCTACACCTTC. This codes for CASTWTGSNYGYTF.

This rearrangement joins TRBV27 to TRBJ1-5, with D unresolved. The V end was cut by 3 bases, the J end by 4 bases, with 7 bases between. The CDR3 has 13 residues. Germline V gives CDR1 MNHEY, CDR2 SMNVEV (reference sequence). As DNA, the CDR3 is TGTGCCAGCAGTTTTTCCGGGAATCAGCCCCAGCATTTT. Residues: CASSFSGNQPQHF.

The chain links TRBV5-1 to TRBJ2-5; no reliable D call. The CDR3 has 11 residues. Per the germline V gene, CDR1 is SGHRS and CDR2 is YFSETQ. The V end was cut by 1 base, the J end by 4 bases, with 2 bases between. The CDR3 sequence is CASSLLETQYF. The CDR3 DNA follows: TGCGCCAGCAGCTTGCTAGAGACCCAGTACTTC.

There are a few counts of this clone. The CDR3 sequence is CASSLGADENSYEQYF. The CDR3 DNA reads TGTGCCAGCAGCTTAGGGGCGGACGAGAACTCCTACGAGCAGTACTTC. The chain carries TRBV7-6 and TRBJ2-7, with D unclear. V lost 1 base and J 0 bases, leaving 13 bases between the germline ends. The germline V gene encodes CDR1 SGHVS and CDR2 FNYEAQ. The CDR3 extends over 16 amino acids.

The chain has TRBV7-3 and TRBJ2-5; 8 bases line up with TRBD1. J lost 1 base, V lost 6 bases, and 4 bases had no gene match. Germline values: CDR1 SGHTA, CDR2 FQGTGA. The CDR3 totals 14 residues. The CDR3: CASSVGQGQETQYF. DNA for the CDR3: TGTGCCAGCAGTGTCGGACAGGGCCAAGAGACCCAGTACTTC.

The J gene is TRBJ1-4, the V gene TRBV27; 9 nucleotides agree with TRBD1. Per the germline V gene, CDR1 is MNHEY and CDR2 is SMNVEV (reference sequence). The CDR3 spans 17 residues. With V trimmed by 4 bases and J by 5 bases, 11 bases remained unmatched. This CDR3 is CASSSRNSGTGNEKLFF. CDR3 DNA sequence: TGTGCCAGCAGTTCTCGAAACTCCGGGACAGGGAATGAAAAACTGTTTTTT. Complete variable domain (other parts from reference TRBV27 and TRBJ1-4): EAQVTQNPRYLITVTGKKLTVTCSQNMNHEYMSWYRQDPGLGLRQIYYSMNVEVTDKGDVPEGYKVSRKEKRNFPLILESPSPNQTSLYFCASSSRNSGTGNEKLFFGSGTQLSVL.

The table lists this clone with a count of one. The chain links TRBV2 to TRBJ1-1; the D gene is possibly TRBD1 (6 bases). The CDR3 is 15 residues long. Trimming took off 7 bases at V and 0 bases at J, with 15 bases between the two ends. In germline, CDR1 is SNHLY, CDR2 FYNNEI. The CDR3 protein is CASTERGAMNTEAFF. The CDR3 DNA is TGTGCCAGCACAGAAAGGGGGGCCATGAACACTGAAGCTTTCTTT.

This clone has only one observation. This chain's CDR3 is CASSLEQDTEAFF. The CDR3 DNA is TGTGCCAGCAGCTTAGAGCAGGACACTGAAGCTTTCTTT. The chain recombines TRBV7-9 with TRBJ1-1; D is unresolved. Trimming removed 1 base from V and 3 bases from J, with 6 bases in between. The CDR3 has 13 amino acids. The V gene's germline CDR1 is SEHNR and CDR2 FQNEAQ (reference sequence).

The gene calls are TRBV7-9 and TRBJ2-1, with D possibly being TRBD1 (6 bases). The CDR3 loop spans 12 amino acids. Deletions cut 6 bases from V and 4 bases from J, with 7 bases between. Per the germline V gene, CDR1 is SEHNR and CDR2 is FQNEAQ (reference sequence). The DNA for the CDR3 is TGTGCCAGCAGGGGGGCTTACAATGAGCAGTTCTTC. This translates into CASRGAYNEQFF. The whole variable domain, remainder taken from reference TRBV7-9 and TRBJ2-1, is DTGVSQNPRHKITKRGQNVTFRCDPISEHNRLYWYRQTLGQGPEFLTYFQNEAQLEKSRLLSDRFSAERPKGSFSTLEIQRTEQGDSAMYLCASRGAYNEQFFGPGTRLTVL.

This clone counts as medium-sized. This rearrangement joins TRBV6-5 to TRBJ1-5; no reliable D call. CDR1 and CDR2 (germline): MNHEY, SVGAGI. The V end was cut by 2 bases, the J end by 1 base, with 3 bases between. The CDR3 sequence is 13 residues long. The CDR3 DNA reads as TGTGCCAGCAGTTACGACAGCAATCAGCCCCAGCATTTT. Translated: CASSYDSNQPQHF.

This clone was seen only once. V usage is TRBV28 and J usage is TRBJ1-1; D may be TRBD1 (5 bases). The germline gives CDR1 MDHEN, CDR2 SYDVKM. The V gene lost 5 bases and the J gene lost 3 bases, with 16 bases spanning the gap. The CDR3 loop spans 15 amino acids. Written as DNA, the CDR3 is TGTGCCAGCAGTCCTCTGGGGGAAATCGACACTGAAGCTTTCTTT. Amino acids: CASSPLGEIDTEAFF.

This rearrangement joins TRBV27 to TRBJ1-2; D unresolved. Germline CDR1 reads MNHEY; CDR2 reads SMNVEV (reference sequence). The CDR3 is 17 residues long. V shed 0 bases and J shed 0 bases, with 14 bases lying between them. This CDR3 is CASSLSSELVANYGYTF. DNA for the CDR3: TGTGCCAGCAGTTTATCGTCCGAGTTGGTGGCTAACTATGGCTACACCTTC.

The J gene is TRBJ1-6, the V gene TRBV3-1 (or the pseudogene TRBV3-2); 8 nucleotides line up with TRBD1. Trimming cost V 6 bases and J 8 bases; bases outside gene matches: 6. The germline CDR1 and CDR2 sequences are LGHDT and YNNKEL (reference sequence). The CDR3 is 14 residues long. CDR3 residues: CASRRQGSDSPLHF. For the CDR3, the DNA is TGTGCCAGCAGACGACAGGGGTCGGATTCACCCCTCCACTTT.

The CDR3 nucleotides are TGTGCCAGCAGTCCACCCGGGACAGGGGACGAGCAGTACTTC. Residues: CASSPPGTGDEQYF. The rearrangement joins TRBV28 to TRBJ2-7, with TRBD1 identical over 10 bases. The CDR3 consists of 14 residues. The junction had 6 bases not matched to a gene; V was cut back by 5 bases and J by 5 bases. CDR1 is MDHEN and CDR2 is SYDVKM in the germline V gene.

This clone has only one observation. V usage is TRBV6-5 and J usage is TRBJ1-4; D is possibly TRBD1 (5 bases). There are 16 residues in the CDR3. V shed 2 bases and J shed 4 bases, with 14 bases lying between them. In germline, CDR1 is MNHEY, CDR2 SVGAGI. CDR3 amino acids: CASSYGTSRVNEKLFF. As DNA, the CDR3 is TGTGCCAGCAGTTACGGGACCTCCAGGGTTAATGAAAAACTGTTTTTT.

The genes are TRBV6-5 and TRBJ2-2, with no clear D. V shed 7 bases and J shed 5 bases, with 14 bases lying between them. CDR1 and CDR2 (germline): MNHEY, SVGAGI. The CDR3 is 14 residues long. CDR3 coding DNA: TGTGCCAGCACCCAGTTTGTGGAGACCGGGGAGCTGTTTTTT. Translation gives CASTQFVETGELFF.

The chain carries TRBV28 and TRBJ2-7, with D perhaps assigned TRBD1 or TRBD2 (6 bases each). Trimming removed 2 bases at V and 5 bases at J, with 13 bases between. In germline, CDR1 is MDHEN, CDR2 SYDVKM. The length of the CDR3 is 14 residues. The CDR3 DNA reads TGTGCCAGCAGTTTAGAATCGGGGGCAGACGAGCAGTACTTC. Encoded protein: CASSLESGADEQYF.

CDR3: CASSVQDLTEAFF. In DNA, the CDR3 is TGTGCCAGCAGTGTACAGGATCTCACTGAAGCTTTCTTT. The chain employs TRBV2 and TRBJ1-1, with D tentatively TRBD1 (5 bases). Germline assignment: CDR1 SNHLY and CDR2 FYNNEI. This CDR3 has 13 amino acids. With 4 bases removed from V and 4 bases from J, the gap between germline ends came to 10 bases.

CDR3 in amino acids: CATSDSPPRGNIQYF. CDR3 sequence (DNA): TGTGCCACCAGTGATTCACCTCCCCGGGGAAACATTCAGTACTTC. The rearrangement uses TRBV24-1 and TRBJ2-4, with D perhaps matching TRBD2 (5 bases). Trimming took off 2 bases at V and 6 bases at J, with 13 bases between the two ends. CDR1 and CDR2 (germline): KGHDR, SFDVKD. This CDR3 has 15 amino acids.

The J gene is TRBJ2-1, the V gene TRBV7-9; 10 bases are shared with TRBD1. V lost 7 bases and J lost 12; bases outside the gene matches: 15. This CDR3 is built from 15 residues. Germline CDR1 SEHNR, CDR2 FQNEAQ (reference sequence). The DNA of the CDR3 is TGTGCCAGCATCACCACCGGGACAGGGGCATCTGGGCAGTTCTTC. Amino acid sequence: CASITTGTGASGQFF.

The chain joins TRBV7-2 to TRBJ2-5; TRBD2 is a possible D gene (6 bases). The CDR3 length is 14 residues. Trimming took off 4 bases at V and 1 base at J, with 10 bases between the two ends. CDR1 and CDR2 from the germline V gene are SGHTA and FQGNSA. The CDR3 sequence is CASSYGGTQETQYF. The DNA for the CDR3 is TGTGCCAGCAGCTACGGGGGTACCCAAGAGACCCAGTACTTC. The full variable domain, with the rest looked up from reference TRBV7-2 and TRBJ2-5, is GAGVSQSPSNKVTEKGKDVELRCDPISGHTALYWYRQSLGQGLEFLIYFQGNSAPDKSGLPSDRFSAERTGGSVSTLTIQRTQQEDSAVYLCASSYGGTQETQYFGPGTRLLVL.

This clone was seen once. The V and J genes are TRBV27 and TRBJ1-6; possible D gene TRBD1, 5 bases. V was shortened by 5 bases and J by 5 bases, with 16 bases between the two germline ends. Germline V gene lookup returns CDR1 MNHEY and CDR2 SMNVEV (reference sequence). The CDR3 covers 16 residues. The CDR3 DNA sequence: TGTGCCAGCAGTCCGAAGGACAATCTAGATAATTCACCCCTCCACTTT. This gives the protein CASSPKDNLDNSPLHF.

V is TRBV7-9 and J is TRBJ2-5; 8 bases agree with TRBD2. This CDR3 contains 15 residues. The V gene end was trimmed by 0 bases and the J gene end by 3 bases; junction bases not matched to a gene: 3. Germline V gene data show CDR1 as SEHNR and CDR2 as FQNEAQ (reference sequence). DNA of the CDR3: TGTGCCAGCAGCTTAGCCGGACTAGCAGAAGAGACCCAGTACTTC. This gives the protein CASSLAGLAEETQYF. The full variable domain, with the rest looked up from reference TRBV7-9 and TRBJ2-5, is DTGVSQNPRHKITKRGQNVTFRCDPISEHNRLYWYRQTLGQGPEFLTYFQNEAQLEKSRLLSDRFSAERPKGSFSTLEIQRTEQGDSAMYLCASSLAGLAEETQYFGPGTRLLVL.

This clone was seen only once. V is TRBV11-2 and J is TRBJ2-6, with D possibly being TRBD2 (6 bases). Germline V CDR1 and CDR2: SGHAT, FQNNGV. V was clipped by 5 bases and J by 2 bases, with 22 bases between them. The CDR3 runs 19 residues. The CDR3 DNA sequence: TGTGCCAGCAGCGGCCCGTTGGAGGGCCCGGTTGCTGGGGCCAACGTCCTGACTTTC. This encodes CASSGPLEGPVAGANVLTF.

The chain links TRBV12-3 or TRBV12-4 to TRBJ1-5; D is ambiguous. CDR3 length equals 13 residues. Trimming stripped 8 bases from V and 10 bases from J, with 18 bases between. The CDR3 sequence: CASGKREGSPQHF. CDR3 DNA: TGTGCCAGCGGAAAGAGGGAGGGTTCTCCCCAGCATTTT.